The next 21 T cell receptor beta chains were all read from a single sample in a study of identical twins. Each CDR3 protein gets one entry after TCRdb re-called the 5' RACE reads with MiXCR. The table shows more than 600,000 distinct CDR3 sequences, with around a sixth occurring only once. These data were also filed under a second study, of T cells expressing NK-cell markers.

Material: PBMCs. These receptors all come from a young woman in good health.

This clonotype was picked up many times. V usage is TRBV20-1 and J usage is TRBJ1-1; D not certain. V lost 4 bases to trimming and J lost 0 bases, with 6 bases between them. The CDR3 totals 12 residues. The germline gives CDR1 DFQATT, CDR2 SNEGSKA (reference sequence). CDR3 region: CSAIYMNTEAFF. DNA of the CDR3: TGCAGTGCTATCTATATGAACACTGAAGCTTTCTTT.

This sequence joins TRBV27 and TRBJ1-6; D remains unclear. The ends were cut back, 3 bases at V and 4 bases at J, with 13 bases in the middle. The CDR3 length is 16 residues. Germline V CDR1 and CDR2: MNHEY, SMNVEV (reference sequence). CDR3 sequence: CASSFRDFGYNSPLHF. Written as DNA, the CDR3 is TGTGCCAGCAGTTTTCGAGACTTTGGTTATAATTCACCCCTCCACTTT.

This clonotype has only a few counts. CDR3: CASRRLDSPGELFF. CDR3 sequence (DNA): TGTGCCAGCAGGCGACTAGATTCTCCCGGGGAGCTGTTTTTT. This chain joins TRBV5-6 and TRBJ2-2; a possible D gene is TRBD2 (6 bases). V was trimmed by 5 bases and J by 6 bases, leaving 14 bases between them. The CDR3 contains 14 residues. The germline gives CDR1 SGHDT, CDR2 YYEEEE.

This sequence joins TRBV5-1 and TRBJ2-5; tentatively, D is TRBD2 (6 bases). V was trimmed by 4 bases and J by 4 bases, leaving 20 bases between them. The CDR3 totals 16 residues. CDR1 and CDR2 from the germline V gene are SGHRS and YFSETQ. The CDR3 DNA sequence: TGCGCCAGCAGCCCCGGCCTTGGCGGGATAGCAGAGACCCAGTACTTC. Protein product: CASSPGLGGIAETQYF.

V and J are TRBV15 and TRBJ2-5; D is undetermined. There are 13 residues in the CDR3. The germline V gene has CDR1 LNHNV and CDR2 YYDKDF (reference sequence). V was clipped by 6 bases and J by 1 base, with 9 bases between them. The DNA for the CDR3 is TGTGCCACCAGTCGGAGTCCCCAAGAGACCCAGTACTTC. It specifies CATSRSPQETQYF.

V and J are TRBV18 and TRBJ2-3; D is unresolved. Trimming removed 3 bases from V and 4 bases from J, with 8 bases in between. The CDR3 contains 13 residues. Per germline, CDR1 KGHSH and CDR2 LQKENI. The CDR3 here is CASSPLAADTQYF. CDR3 nucleotides: TGTGCCAGCTCACCCTTAGCCGCAGATACGCAGTATTTT.

The V and J genes are TRBV6-2 or TRBV6-3 and TRBJ2-7; 8 bases are a match to TRBD2. This CDR3 is built from 15 residues. Per germline, CDR1 MNHEY and CDR2 SVGEGT. V trimming: 6 bases; J trimming: 0 bases; junction bases outside the gene matches: 7. CDR3 sequence (DNA): TGTGCCAGCAGGTATAGCGGGATGAGCTCCTACGAGCAGTACTTC. Amino acids: CASRYSGMSSYEQYF.

The chain couples TRBV7-2 to TRBJ2-5; unclear D gene. The CDR3 totals 14 residues. Germline V gene sequence: CDR1 SGHTA, CDR2 FQGNSA. V gave up 2 bases and J gave up 2 bases, with 9 bases separating them. The CDR3 DNA reads TGTGCCAGCAGCTTAAGGGTGGGGCAAGAGACCCAGTACTTC. Protein product: CASSLRVGQETQYF.

The chain is built from TRBV20-1 and TRBJ1-5; 9 bases map to TRBD1. The CDR3 is 14 amino acids. In germline, CDR1 is DFQATT, CDR2 SNEGSKA (reference sequence). V lost 5 bases and J lost 7; bases outside the gene matches: 9. CDR3 nucleotide sequence: TGCAGTGCTTACGAGGGACAGGGAGGCCAGCCCCAGCATTTT. Translation gives CSAYEGQGGQPQHF.

This clonotype was recorded many times. This chain links TRBV12-3 or TRBV12-4 with TRBJ2-5; 7 positions agree with TRBD2. This CDR3 spans 14 amino acids. V gave up 3 bases and J gave up 3 bases; unmatched junction bases: 4. As DNA, the CDR3 is TGTGCCAGCAGTTTGCGTCTAGCGGAAGAGACCCAGTACTTC. It yields the protein CASSLRLAEETQYF.

CDR3 residues: CSVGDGSGANVLTF. The CDR3 DNA reads TGCAGCGTTGGGGACGGCTCTGGGGCCAACGTCCTGACTTTC. The rearrangement uses TRBV29-1 and TRBJ2-6, with D perhaps matching TRBD1 or TRBD2 (5 bases each). There are 14 residues in the CDR3. Per germline, CDR1 SQVTM and CDR2 ANQGSEA. Trimming removed 4 bases at V and 0 bases at J, with 7 bases between.

The chain has TRBV14 and TRBJ1-4; D not certain. Germline CDR1 reads SGHDN; CDR2 reads FVKESK. CDR3 size: 14 residues. Trimming cost V 5 bases and J 4 bases, with 11 bases left between them. The CDR3, as DNA: TGTGCCAGCAGCGCGACGGACTATAATGAAAAACTGTTTTTT. This translates into CASSATDYNEKLFF.

The V and J genes are TRBV5-1 and TRBJ2-1; possible D gene TRBD2, 6 bases. There are 14 residues in the CDR3. Germline assignment: CDR1 SGHRS and CDR2 YFSETQ. The V gene lost 4 bases and the J gene lost 4 bases, with 12 bases spanning the gap. The CDR3 loop reads CASSTGTHYNEQFF. CDR3 nucleotides: TGCGCCAGCAGCACGGGGACTCATTACAATGAGCAGTTCTTC.

This clonotype showed up just a few times. The V and J genes are TRBV5-6 and TRBJ1-1, with D possibly TRBD1 on 5 matching bases. There are 11 residues in the CDR3. Germline values: CDR1 SGHDT, CDR2 YYEEEE. V shed 4 bases and J shed 7 bases, with 8 bases lying between them. In DNA, the CDR3 is TGTGCCAGCAGCGGGGGGGGTGAAGCTTTCTTT. This encodes CASSGGGEAFF.

V usage is TRBV6-5 and J usage is TRBJ2-7; D could derive from TRBD1 or TRBD2 (5 bases each). Trimming cost V 2 bases and J 2 bases, with 13 bases left between them. Per germline, CDR1 MNHEY and CDR2 SVGAGI. CDR3 length: 15 residues. The CDR3 DNA follows: TGTGCCAGCAGTTACGGGGGACCAAGTGCCTACGAGCAGTACTTC. It yields the protein CASSYGGPSAYEQYF.

The sample holds a few counts of this clonotype. The chain has TRBV6-1 and TRBJ2-5, with TRBD2 identical over 9 bases. Germline assignment: CDR1 MNHNS and CDR2 SASEGT. The CDR3 loop spans 14 amino acids. V trimming: 7 bases; J trimming: 5 bases; junction bases outside the gene matches: 8. Here the CDR3 reads CASMGREGLETQYF. DNA of the CDR3: TGTGCCAGCATGGGGCGGGAGGGCCTTGAGACCCAGTACTTC.

A note on this clonotype: A read error may produce the germline difference seen at one junction end. The V gene is TRBV3-1, the J gene TRBJ2-7, with no clear D. Germline values: CDR1 LGHDT, CDR2 YNNKEL (reference sequence). This CDR3 has 13 residues. The CDR3 region is CASSQGRNGLEDF. The CDR3 DNA reads as TGTGCCAGCAGCCAAGGTCGGAACGGCCTAGAGGACTTC.

This rearrangement joins TRBV6-5 to TRBJ2-7, with TRBD2 matching 7 bases. The CDR3 consists of 15 residues. Germline V gene data show CDR1 as MNHEY and CDR2 as SVGAGI. Trimming removed 2 bases from V and 0 bases from J; junction bases left unmatched: 4. The CDR3 sequence: CASSYGRARSYEQYF. CDR3 nucleotides: TGTGCCAGCAGTTACGGGAGGGCCCGCTCCTACGAGCAGTACTTC.

The rearrangement links TRBV20-1 to TRBJ2-7; D perhaps matches TRBD2 (6 bases). V lost 0 bases, J lost 5 bases, and 17 bases lay in between. The CDR3 runs 15 residues. Germline V gene sequence: CDR1 DFQATT, CDR2 SNEGSKA (reference sequence). CDR3 sequence: CSARDSGLPTHEQYF. In DNA form, the CDR3 reads TGCAGTGCTAGAGACTCGGGACTCCCCACCCACGAGCAGTACTTC.

This clonotype occurred a few times. The chain carries TRBV12-3 or TRBV12-4 and TRBJ2-2; D perhaps matches TRBD1 (6 bases). Trimming removed 6 bases from V and 5 bases from J, with 7 bases in between. This CDR3 region has 12 residues. CDR3 amino acids: CASRQGTGELFF. In DNA, the CDR3 is TGTGCCAGCAGACAGGGAACCGGGGAGCTGTTTTTT.

The V gene is TRBV7-3, the J gene TRBJ2-1; 11 nucleotides agree with TRBD2. This CDR3 has 15 residues. CDR1 is SGHTA, CDR2 FQGTGA, per germline. V trimming: 2 bases; J trimming: 6 bases; junction bases outside the gene matches: 3. The chain's CDR3 is CASSLLAGGLNEQFF. DNA for the CDR3: TGTGCCAGCAGCTTATTAGCGGGGGGGCTCAATGAGCAGTTCTTC.